This T cell receptor beta chain was sequenced during a study of blood T cells in healthy people across ages. Sample-barcoded 5' priming and a J-beta primer mix drove a second PCR of 7 to 11 cycles. MiXCR was run by TCRdb on the 5' RACE reads, yielding one entry per CDR3 protein. The data show about 1,400,000 distinct CDR3 sequences, around 42% seen once. Trimming took 4 bases from V and 3 from J; bases not matched to a gene: 6. The germline gives CDR1 SEHNR, CDR2 FQNEAQ (reference sequence). This CDR3 region has 16 residues. Sequencing input: blood. The chain links TRBV7-9 to TRBJ2-3; 11 bases align to TRBD2. The origin of this receptor is a woman younger than 35 in good health. In nucleotides, the CDR3 is TGTGCCAGCAGCTCCGACCTAGCGGGGGGAACAGATACGCAGTATTTT. The encoded protein is CASSSDLAGGTDTQYF.